This is a list of T cell receptor beta chains from one sample in a study of spatial heterogeneity in lung cancer. TCRdb ran MiXCR on the 5' RACE reads and lists one entry per CDR3 protein. The profile covers 3,000 or so distinct CDR3 sequences, with roughly 17% appearing a single time and 20% to 30% taken by the ten largest. The sequences come from normal lung tissue next to the tumor, collected at surgery. The receptors shown here come from a female donor with early-stage non-small cell lung cancer. Each CDR3 is given with its conserved first and last residue. A D gene is named only where the DNA matches it firmly. Clone size is not always given. Where it is, it says once, few, many or a class for expanded clones.

clone size,D gene,V gene,J gene,CDR3 protein,CDR3 DNA
medium-sized,TRBD2,TRBV7-2,TRBJ2-1,CASSLAASSYNEQFF,TGTGCCAGCAGTCTAGCGGCCAGCTCCTACAATGAGCAGTTCTTC
few,-,TRBV7-3,TRBJ2-5,CASSSDPQETQYF,TGTGCCAGCAGCTCAGACCCACAAGAGACCCAGTACTTC
-,TRBD2,TRBV20-1,TRBJ2-3,CSARGGLVVDTQYF,TGCAGTGCCCGAGGCGGACTAGTGGTAGATACGCAGTATTTT
medium-sized,TRBD2,TRBV6-2/TRBV6-3,TRBJ2-1,CASGKTSGTKEQFF,TGTGCCAGCGGCAAGACTAGCGGGACTAAAGAGCAGTTCTTC
-,-,TRBV28,TRBJ2-4,CASSFGGGDNIQYF,TGTGCCAGCAGTTTCGGAGGGGGTGATAACATTCAGTACTTC
medium-sized,-,TRBV7-2,TRBJ2-1,CASTPRAGHNEQFF,TGTGCCAGCACCCCCCGGGCGGGCCACAATGAGCAGTTCTTC
medium-sized,-,TRBV11-2,TRBJ2-7,CASSNGGDEQYF,TGTGCCAGCAGCAACGGTGGGGACGAGCAGTACTTC
few,-,TRBV10-2,TRBJ2-1,CASKTGPSSYNEQFF,TGCGCCAGCAAGACGGGTCCCAGCTCCTACAATGAGCAGTTCTTC
medium-sized,-,TRBV5-4,TRBJ2-2,CASRTGYTGELFF,TGTGCCAGCAGGACGGGGTACACCGGGGAGCTGTTTTTT
-,TRBD2,TRBV27,TRBJ2-1,CASLRAGGGNEQFF,TGTGCCAGCCTAAGGGCGGGAGGTGGCAATGAGCAGTTCTTC
-,-,TRBV5-5,TRBJ1-1,CASSSAARGYNTEAFF,TGTGCCAGCAGCTCGGCCGCGCGGGGATATAACACTGAAGCTTTCTTT
medium-sized,-,TRBV11-2,TRBJ1-5,CASSLATGPYSNQPQHF,TGTGCCAGCAGCTTAGCAACAGGTCCCTATAGCAATCAGCCCCAGCATTTT
-,TRBD2,TRBV20-1,TRBJ2-7,CSASSLAGAGYEQYF,TGCAGTGCTAGTTCGCTAGCGGGAGCGGGATACGAGCAGTACTTC
few,-,TRBV20-1,TRBJ2-7,CSAFRLRDEQYF,TGCAGTGCTTTCCGACTTCGGGACGAGCAGTACTTC
medium-sized,-,TRBV11-2,TRBJ1-5,CASSQSGDQPQHF,TGTGCCAGCAGCCAGAGTGGGGACCAGCCCCAGCATTTT
-,-,TRBV10-3,TRBJ2-7,CASGGGSHEQYF,TGTGCCTCCGGAGGTGGATCTCACGAGCAGTACTTC
few,TRBD2,TRBV6-2/TRBV6-3,TRBJ2-5,CASSPEREVQETQYF,TGTGCCAGCAGCCCTGAGCGGGAGGTACAAGAGACCCAGTACTTC
-,-,TRBV7-9,TRBJ2-5,CASSLGDSQETQYF,TGTGCCAGCAGCTTAGGGGACTCGCAAGAGACCCAGTACTTC
medium-sized,-,TRBV12-3/TRBV12-4,TRBJ2-7,CASSFSRLREQYF,TGTGCCAGCAGTTTCAGTCGCCTTAGGGAGCAGTACTTC
-,-,TRBV28,TRBJ2-2,CASSSPASRDTGELFF,TGTGCCAGCAGTTCCCCCGCCTCGCGGGACACCGGGGAGCTGTTTTTT
-,-,TRBV20-1,TRBJ2-1,CSASPSNEQFF,TGCAGTGCTAGCCCTTCTAATGAGCAGTTCTTC
many,TRBD1,TRBV18,TRBJ2-5,CASSPSTGTQETQYF,TGTGCCAGCTCACCCTCGACAGGGACCCAAGAGACCCAGTACTTC
medium-sized,-,TRBV7-8,TRBJ2-5,CASSFAGRRETQYF,TGTGCCAGCAGCTTTGCTGGGAGGCGAGAGACCCAGTACTTC
large,-,TRBV25-1,TRBJ2-1,CASSTQVRSYNEQFF,TGTGCCAGCAGTACACAGGTCCGCTCCTACAATGAGCAGTTCTTC
medium-sized,TRBD1,TRBV11-1,TRBJ2-2,CASGRDRATGELFF,TGTGCCAGCGGCCGGGACAGGGCCACCGGGGAGCTGTTTTTT
many,TRBD2,TRBV6-5,TRBJ2-5,CASSYGREQTQYF,TGTGCCAGCAGTTACGGGCGGGAGCAGACCCAGTACTTC
medium-sized,-,TRBV12-2,TRBJ2-2,CASRWMIAGGPLGTGELFF,TGTGCAAGTCGCTGGATGATAGCGGGAGGGCCCTTGGGCACCGGGGAGCTGTTTTTT
few,-,TRBV20-1,TRBJ2-1,CSAREGAGVPYNEQFF,TGCAGTGCTAGAGAGGGGGCGGGAGTACCCTACAATGAGCAGTTCTTC
few,TRBD1,TRBV20-1,TRBJ1-4,CSARGQGARNLEAFF,TGCAGTGCTAGAGGCCAGGGGGCCCGTAATTTAGAGGCTTTTTTT
medium-sized,-,TRBV19,TRBJ1-5,CASQRVSRGNSNQPQHF,TGTGCCTCCCAACGGGTCTCACGGGGGAATAGCAATCAGCCCCAGCATTTT
-,-,TRBV7-2,TRBJ1-2,CASSFGTNYGYTF,TGTGCCAGCAGCTTTGGTACTAACTATGGCTACACCTTC
medium-sized,-,TRBV5-1,TRBJ2-7,CASSLGPPTYEQYF,TGCGCCAGCAGCTTGGGGCCTCCCACCTACGAGCAGTACTTC
few,-,TRBV2,TRBJ1-2,CASSAGTSGGYGYTF,TGTGCCAGCAGTGCCGGGACATCAGGAGGCTATGGCTACACCTTC
-,TRBD2,TRBV5-1,TRBJ2-5,CASSLGTSVETQYF,TGCGCCAGCAGCTTGGGGACTAGCGTGGAGACCCAGTACTTC
medium-sized,-,TRBV7-8,TRBJ2-7,CASSLRGSGRNEQYF,TGTGCCAGCAGCTTACGGGGGAGTGGTCGTAACGAGCAGTACTTC
-,TRBD2,TRBV5-5,TRBJ2-3,CASSLLAGGYLSTDTQYF,TGTGCCAGCAGCTTGTTGGCGGGGGGCTACCTGAGCACAGATACGCAGTATTTT
many,-,TRBV5-4,TRBJ2-2,CASSLASGRDTGELFF,TGTGCCAGCAGCTTGGCGTCGGGGCGAGACACCGGGGAGCTGTTTTTT
-,-,TRBV19,TRBJ1-5,CASREDGNQPQHF,TGTGCCAGTAGGGAGGATGGCAATCAGCCCCAGCATTTT
many,TRBD2,TRBV28,TRBJ2-1,CASSAPGLAANNEQFF,TGTGCCAGCAGTGCACCGGGACTAGCGGCAAACAATGAGCAGTTCTTC
medium-sized,-,TRBV3-1,TRBJ2-1,CASSQVSTEQFF,TGTGCCAGCAGCCAAGTAAGCACAGAGCAGTTCTTC
many,TRBD2,TRBV11-1,TRBJ2-3,CASSFGSGNLDTQYF,TGTGCCAGCAGCTTCGGGAGCGGGAATTTGGATACGCAGTATTTT
medium-sized,-,TRBV2,TRBJ2-7,CASRAPSSYEQYF,TGTGCCAGCAGAGCACCTAGCTCCTACGAGCAGTACTTC
once,-,TRBV5-4,TRBJ2-7,CASSLNLASFSYEQYF,TGTGCCAGCAGCTTGAATCTAGCGTCTTTCTCCTACGAGCAGTACTTC
many,-,TRBV21-1,TRBJ2-1,CASSKGAPSPREQFF,TGTGCCAGCAGCAAAGGGGCGCCGAGCCCCAGAGAGCAGTTCTTC
few,-,TRBV20-1,TRBJ2-5,CSARGVPIIRGTQYF,TGCAGTGCTAGAGGGGTCCCCATTATAAGGGGGACCCAGTACTTC
medium-sized,-,TRBV5-1,TRBJ2-1,CASRDPGIDEQFF,TGCGCCAGTCGGGATCCAGGGATAGATGAGCAGTTCTTC
few,-,TRBV4-3,TRBJ1-1,CASSQDPVNTEAFF,TGCGCCAGCAGCCAAGACCCGGTGAACACTGAAGCTTTCTTT
-,-,TRBV12-3/TRBV12-4,TRBJ1-5,CASSLDGAYQPQHF,TGTGCCAGCAGTTTAGACGGGGCCTATCAGCCCCAGCATTTT
-,-,TRBV6-2/TRBV6-3,TRBJ2-1,CASSYSFGTDSYNEQFF,TGTGCCAGCAGTTACTCTTTCGGGACCGACTCCTACAATGAGCAGTTCTTC
-,TRBD1,TRBV5-1,TRBJ2-1,CASSWRQGPSYNEQFF,TGCGCCAGCAGCTGGCGACAGGGACCTTCCTACAATGAGCAGTTCTTC
-,-,TRBV7-3,TRBJ2-6,CASSPPMAGANVLTF,TGTGCCAGCAGCCCTCCAATGGCTGGGGCCAACGTCCTGACTTTC
few,-,TRBV30,TRBJ2-6,CAWSASSGANVLTF,TGTGCCTGGAGTGCGAGCTCTGGGGCCAACGTCCTGACTTTC
medium-sized,-,TRBV5-1,TRBJ2-1,CASRYRTRVGEQFF,TGCGCCAGCAGATATCGGACCCGAGTCGGTGAGCAGTTCTTC
medium-sized,TRBD2,TRBV27,TRBJ2-1,CASSTLAGAGDNEQFF,TGTGCCAGCAGTACTCTAGCGGGAGCGGGGGACAATGAGCAGTTCTTC
-,TRBD2,TRBV7-2,TRBJ2-3,CASRLLAGESDTQYF,TGTGCCAGCAGACTACTAGCGGGAGAGTCAGATACGCAGTATTTT